This entry lists 9 T cell receptor beta chains sequenced from one sample in a study of response to subunit inactivated influenza vaccine. Using its own MiXCR run on the RT-PCR reads, TCRdb lists one record per CDR3 protein. Of around 570,000 distinct CDR3 sequences listed, about 7.6% were seen once; the top ten hold over 10%. The source was PBMCs from blood, collected approximately 25 months after vaccination. The source of these receptors is a man between 50 and 75 years old who received an inactivated influenza vaccine.

This clonotype turned up a few times. The chain couples TRBV20-1 to TRBJ2-7; 7 positions match TRBD1. This CDR3 has 14 amino acids. With V trimmed by 1 base and J by 6 bases, 9 bases remained unmatched. CDR1 and CDR2 from the germline V gene are DFQATT and SNEGSKA (reference sequence). The CDR3 coding sequence is TGCAGTGCTAGAGGAGATGAAGCAGGGGGCGAGCAGTACTTC. It encodes CSARGDEAGGEQYF.

This clonotype was seen more than once but under ten times. The chain has TRBV7-9 and TRBJ2-1; 9 bases match TRBD1. J gave up 6 bases and V 2 bases, and 5 bases lay outside the gene matches. From germline, CDR1 is SEHNR and CDR2 FQNEAQ (reference sequence). This CDR3 spans 15 amino acids. The CDR3 DNA reads TGTGCCAGCAGCTTACCGGACAGGGGCGTCAATGAGCAGTTCTTC. This codes for CASSLPDRGVNEQFF.

This clonotype was detected only a few times. The rearrangement links TRBV18 to TRBJ2-7, with TRBD1 as a possible D gene (5 bases). Trimming removed 6 bases at V and 2 bases at J, with 11 bases between. This CDR3 contains 13 residues. CDR1 KGHSH and CDR2 LQKENI come from the germline V gene. The CDR3 nucleotides read TGTGCCAGCTCCCGGACAAGTACCTACGAGCAGTACTTC. It yields the protein CASSRTSTYEQYF. Filled out from reference TRBV18 and TRBJ2-7, the complete variable domain reads NAGVMQNPRHLVRRRGQEARLRCSPMKGHSHVYWYRQLPEEGLKFMVYLQKENIIDESGMPKERFSAEFPKEGPSILRIQQVVRGDSAAYFCASSRTSTYEQYFGPGTRLTVT.

This clonotype was counted at least ten times. The chain has TRBV4-3 and TRBJ2-7; maybe TRBD1 (5 bases). There are 13 residues in the CDR3. V was clipped by 1 base and J by 5 bases, with 9 bases between them. The germline CDR1 and CDR2 sequences are LGHNA and YSLEER. CDR3 nucleotides: TGCGCCAGCAGCCAAGCTCAGGGCCACGAGCAGTACTTC. It codes for CASSQAQGHEQYF.

This clonotype was detected only a few times. V is TRBV6-2 or TRBV6-3 and J is TRBJ2-7; D remains ambiguous. Germline V gives CDR1 MNHEY, CDR2 SVGEGT. Trimming took off 8 bases at V and 0 bases at J, with 11 bases between the two ends. The CDR3 loop spans 13 amino acids. The CDR3 sequence is CASGRRSSYEQYF. CDR3 nucleotide sequence: TGTGCCAGCGGAAGACGGAGCTCCTACGAGCAGTACTTC.

This clonotype was picked up a small number of times. This chain uses TRBV12-3 or TRBV12-4 with TRBJ1-1; D perhaps matches TRBD1 (5 bases). The CDR3 contains 13 residues. V shed 4 bases and J shed 6 bases, with 12 bases lying between them. For the CDR3, the DNA is TGTGCCAGCAGTTCAGGGCTGTCGGCTGAAGCTTTCTTT. It yields the protein CASSSGLSAEAFF.

This clonotype was observed a few times. The chain couples TRBV6-5 to TRBJ2-3; 13 bases are a match to TRBD2. The CDR3 covers 17 residues. J was trimmed by 6 bases and V by 0 bases; bases with no gene match: 6. Germline lookup yields CDR1 MNHEY and CDR2 SVGAGI. CDR3 protein: CASSYSRTSGSADTQYF. In nucleotides, the CDR3 is TGTGCCAGCAGTTACTCTCGGACTAGCGGGAGTGCGGATACGCAGTATTTT.

The table lists this clonotype with a few counts. The J gene is TRBJ2-1, the V gene TRBV6-2 or TRBV6-3, with 10 bases fitting TRBD2. The length of the CDR3 is 16 residues. The V gene's germline CDR1 is MNHEY and CDR2 SVGEGT. V gave up 4 bases and J gave up 5 bases; unmatched junction bases: 8. Here the CDR3 reads CASSSSGLAVHNEQFF. CDR3 coding DNA: TGTGCCAGCAGTTCCAGCGGACTAGCGGTACACAATGAGCAGTTCTTC.

Many counts were recorded for this clonotype. This chain's CDR3 is CASSEALGSSPLHF. For the CDR3, the DNA is TGCGCCAGCAGCGAAGCCTTGGGGAGTTCACCCCTCCACTTT. The rearrangement uses TRBV5-1 and TRBJ1-6, with D unresolved. The V gene's germline CDR1 is SGHRS and CDR2 YFSETQ. Trimming took 4 bases from V and 9 from J, leaving 14 bases between them. The CDR3 spans 14 residues.